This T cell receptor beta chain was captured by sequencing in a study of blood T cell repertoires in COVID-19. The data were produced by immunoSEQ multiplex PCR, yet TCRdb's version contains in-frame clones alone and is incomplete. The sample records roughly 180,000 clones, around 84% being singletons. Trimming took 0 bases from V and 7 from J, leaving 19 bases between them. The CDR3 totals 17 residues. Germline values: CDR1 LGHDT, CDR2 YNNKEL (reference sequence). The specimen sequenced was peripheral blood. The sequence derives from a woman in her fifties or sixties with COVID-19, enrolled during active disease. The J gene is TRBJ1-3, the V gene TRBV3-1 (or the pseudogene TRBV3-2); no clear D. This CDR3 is CASSQDIAGRNGNTIYF. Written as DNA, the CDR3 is TGTGCCAGCAGCCAAGATATTGCAGGCAGGAATGGGAACACCATATATTTT.